Following are 12 T cell receptor beta chains from one sample sequenced in a study of blood T cell repertoires in COVID-19. This table comes from immunoSEQ multiplex PCR, and its TCRdb copy is limited to in-frame clones, with some not included. Of roughly 80,000 clones listed, about 91% are singletons. Sequencing used peripheral blood. The origin of the receptors is a woman older than 75 with acute or convalescent COVID-19.

The chain recombines TRBV6-5 with TRBJ1-2; TRBD1 aligns across 7 bases. The CDR3 contains 14 residues. CDR1 is MNHEY and CDR2 is SVGAGI in the germline V gene. V gave up 2 bases and J gave up 5 bases; unmatched junction bases: 5. This chain's CDR3 is CASSYREQGYGYTF. CDR3 DNA: TGTGCCAGCAGTTACCGGGAACAGGGGTATGGCTACACCTTC.

The chain employs TRBV9 and TRBJ1-1, with D perhaps TRBD1 (6 bases). From germline, CDR1 is SGDLS and CDR2 YYNGEE. V shed 4 bases and J shed 5 bases, with 15 bases lying between them. This CDR3 has 14 amino acids. Here the CDR3 DNA reads TGTGCCAGCAGCCCCCGACAGGCGGAAACTGAAGCTTTCTTT. Translation: CASSPRQAETEAFF.

This chain uses TRBV10-3 with TRBJ2-7, with D perhaps matching TRBD1 (6 bases). The CDR3 runs to 14 residues. Trimming pared 4 bases from V and 5 bases from J, leaving 15 bases between. From germline, CDR1 is ENHRY and CDR2 SYGVKD. CDR3 sequence: CAISAGTIVDEQYF. CDR3 in DNA: TGTGCCATCAGTGCCGGGACAATCGTCGACGAGCAGTACTTC.

This clone was picked up a small number of times. This chain links TRBV23-1 with TRBJ1-2; no definite D call. TRBV23-1 is sorted into the ORF group, with uncertain function. There are 14 residues in the CDR3. Trimming stripped 1 base from V and 2 bases from J, with 8 bases between. The CDR3 DNA reads as TGCGCCAGCAGTCAATACTCCGAAAACTATGGCTACACCTTC. This codes for CASSQYSENYGYTF.

The CDR3 sequence is CASSYSGQLGQGRKETQYF. DNA for the CDR3: TGTGCCAGCAGTTACTCGGGTCAGCTTGGACAGGGAAGGAAAGAGACCCAGTACTTC. This chain joins TRBV6-2 or TRBV6-3 and TRBJ2-5; 8 nucleotides agree with TRBD1. In germline, CDR1 is MNHEY, CDR2 SVGEGT. The CDR3 runs to 19 residues. The trim removed 0 bases at V and 3 bases at J, leaving 15 bases unmatched.

This clone has only one observation. The CDR3 is CASSTSGVRETQYF. In nucleotides, the CDR3 is TGTGCCAGTAGTACCTCAGGGGTTCGGGAGACCCAGTACTTC. This chain joins TRBV19 and TRBJ2-5, with D possibly TRBD1 on 6 matching bases. The V gene's germline CDR1 is LNHDA and CDR2 SQIVND (reference sequence). Trimming stripped 4 bases from V and 5 bases from J, with 14 bases between. The length of the CDR3 is 14 residues.

This chain uses TRBV19 with TRBJ2-1; 10 positions agree with TRBD2. Trimming removed 2 bases from V and 2 bases from J; junction bases left unmatched: 6. The length of the CDR3 is 17 residues. The germline CDR1 and CDR2 sequences are LNHDA and SQIVND (reference sequence). The CDR3 nucleotides read TGTGCCAGTAGTATAACGCTAGCGGGGGTTGCCTACAATGAGCAGTTCTTC. It translates to CASSITLAGVAYNEQFF.

The chain is built from TRBV11-2 and TRBJ1-4, with D possibly matching TRBD1 (6 bases). V gave up 1 base and J gave up 5 bases, with 8 bases separating them. CDR1 is SGHAT and CDR2 is FQNNGV in the germline V gene. The CDR3 loop spans 14 amino acids. The CDR3 nucleotides are TGTGCCAGCAGCTTAGGCCAGGGGAATGAAAAACTGTTTTTT. The encoded protein is CASSLGQGNEKLFF.

The chain recombines TRBV29-1 with TRBJ1-1; 8 nucleotides align to TRBD1. V was clipped by 4 bases and J by 1 base; unmatched bases: 2. Germline-derived CDR1 and CDR2 are SQVTM and ANQGSEA. There are 13 residues in the CDR3. CDR3 loop: CSVADRENTEAFF. In DNA, the CDR3 is TGCAGCGTTGCGGACAGGGAGAACACTGAAGCTTTCTTT. Complete variable domain (other parts from reference TRBV29-1 and TRBJ1-1): SAVISQKPSRDICQRGTSLTIQCQVDSQVTMMFWYRQQPGQSLTLIATANQGSEATYESGFVIDKFPISRPNLTFSTLTVSNMSPEDSSIYLCSVADRENTEAFFGQGTRLTVV.

The rearrangement uses TRBV6-5 and TRBJ2-7, with D tentatively TRBD1 (5 bases). The V end was cut by 8 bases, the J end by 3 bases, with 14 bases between. CDR1 is MNHEY, CDR2 SVGAGI, per germline. The CDR3 is 13 amino acids. The CDR3 DNA sequence: TGTGCCAGCTGGGGCATCTCGATCTACGAGCAGTACTTC. The encoded protein is CASWGISIYEQYF.

The chain employs TRBV5-1 and TRBJ1-1, with D possibly matching TRBD1 (6 bases). Germline CDR1 is SGHRS and CDR2 is YFSETQ. This CDR3 contains 15 residues. The V gene lost 4 bases and the J gene lost 3 bases, with 16 bases spanning the gap. Here the CDR3 DNA reads TGCGCCAGCAGCGTGGCACAGGGTAGAGACACTGAAGCTTTCTTT. Protein product: CASSVAQGRDTEAFF.

The CDR3 sequence: CASSGGARSLHNEQFF. The DNA for the CDR3 is TGTGCCAGTAGTGGAGGAGCCCGATCATTACACAATGAGCAGTTCTTC. The chain combines TRBV19 with TRBJ2-1; perhaps TRBD2 as D (5 bases). Germline assignment: CDR1 LNHDA and CDR2 SQIVND (reference sequence). CDR3 size: 16 residues. The V gene lost 5 bases and the J gene lost 5 bases, with 19 bases spanning the gap.